This T cell receptor (beta chain) was documented in a study of metastatic and nonmetastatic thyroid tumors. All patients were untreated before thyroid surgery. The CDR3 length is 15 residues. CDR1 is MNHNS and CDR2 is SASEGT in the germline V gene. The germline V and J ends were trimmed by 4 bases and 1 base, with 14 bases remaining between them. A few counts support this clone. TCRdb re-called the PCR reads via MiXCR. The sample shows over 10,000 clones, over 25% of them seen only once. The sequenced sample consisted of tumor tissue. The TCR sequence derives from a male donor with papillary thyroid cancer or a benign thyroid nodule (not recorded which). Some clones in this sample may be carry-over from other donors' samples. This rearrangement joins TRBV6-1 to TRBJ2-7; unclear D gene. Written as DNA, the CDR3 is TGTGCCAGCAGTGTACGGGCGGACCCATCCTACGAGCAGTACTTC. Encoded protein: CASSVRADPSYEQYF.